This T cell receptor (beta chain) was sequenced during a study of blood T cell repertoires in COVID-19. Study overall: Sites in the United States, Italy and Spain provided acute and convalescent COVID-19 samples. T cells, B-cell-depleted T cells, or PBMCs provided the cDNA or gDNA that served as material.

As handled by the study authors: Amplified reference gene primers provided the basis for estimating nucleated cell counts. The data were produced by immunoSEQ multiplex PCR, yet TCRdb's version contains in-frame clones alone and is incomplete. V and J calls plus clone size are reproduced from that table; the DNA served to infer D and trimming. The sample consists of about 150,000 clones, more than 80% of them appearing once. Sample: peripheral blood. This TCR was recovered from a woman in her 40s with acute or convalescent COVID-19.

The CDR3 DNA reads TGTGCCTGGACGATCGAGTCTGAAGCTTTCTTT. This codes for CAWTIESEAFF. This sequence joins TRBV30 and TRBJ1-1, with D uncertain. Trimming left V 4 bases short and J 6 bases short, with 9 bases between. Looked up from germline, CDR1 is GTSNPN and CDR2 is SVGIG (reference sequence). This CDR3 spans 11 amino acids.